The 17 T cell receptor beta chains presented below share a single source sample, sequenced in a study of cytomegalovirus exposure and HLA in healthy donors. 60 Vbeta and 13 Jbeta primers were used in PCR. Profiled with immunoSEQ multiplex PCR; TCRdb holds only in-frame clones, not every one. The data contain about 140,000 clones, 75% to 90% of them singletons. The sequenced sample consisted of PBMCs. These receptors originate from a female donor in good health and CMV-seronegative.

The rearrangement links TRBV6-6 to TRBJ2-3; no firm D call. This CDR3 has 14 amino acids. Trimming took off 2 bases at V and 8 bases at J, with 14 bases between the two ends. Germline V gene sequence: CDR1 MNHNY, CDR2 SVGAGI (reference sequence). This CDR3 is CASSYPHLGFTQYF. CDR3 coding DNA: TGTGCCAGCAGTTACCCGCATCTAGGATTTACGCAGTATTTT.

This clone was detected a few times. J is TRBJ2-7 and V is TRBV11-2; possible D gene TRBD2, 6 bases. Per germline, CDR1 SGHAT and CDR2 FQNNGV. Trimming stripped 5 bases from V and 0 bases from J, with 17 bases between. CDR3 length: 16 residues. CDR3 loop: CASSPLKRRGSYEQYF. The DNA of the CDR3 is TGTGCCAGCAGCCCCCTGAAAAGGAGGGGCTCCTACGAGCAGTACTTC.

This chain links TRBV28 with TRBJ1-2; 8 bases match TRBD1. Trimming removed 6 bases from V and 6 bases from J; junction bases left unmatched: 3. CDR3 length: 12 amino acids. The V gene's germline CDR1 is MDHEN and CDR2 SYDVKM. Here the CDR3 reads CASSPTGDGYTF. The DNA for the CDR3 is TGTGCCAGCAGCCCGACAGGGGATGGCTACACCTTC.

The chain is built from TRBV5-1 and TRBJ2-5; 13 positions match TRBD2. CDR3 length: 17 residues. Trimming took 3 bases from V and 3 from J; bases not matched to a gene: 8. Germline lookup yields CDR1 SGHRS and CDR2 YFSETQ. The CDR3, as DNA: TGCGCCAGCAGCTCCGGGACTAGCGGGATAATGAAAGAGACCCAGTACTTC. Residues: CASSSGTSGIMKETQYF.

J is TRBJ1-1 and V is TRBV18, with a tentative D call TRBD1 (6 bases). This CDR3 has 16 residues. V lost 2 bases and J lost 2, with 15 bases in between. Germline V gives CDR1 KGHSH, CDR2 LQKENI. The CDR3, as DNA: TGTGCCAGCTCACCAAGGCAGGGGTGGTCAAACACTGAAGCTTTCTTT. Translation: CASSPRQGWSNTEAFF.

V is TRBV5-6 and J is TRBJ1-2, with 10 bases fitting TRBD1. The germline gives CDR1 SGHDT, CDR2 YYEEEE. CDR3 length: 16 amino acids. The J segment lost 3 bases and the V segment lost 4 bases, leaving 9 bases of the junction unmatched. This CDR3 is CASSRDRGHSDYGYTF. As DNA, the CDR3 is TGTGCCAGCAGCCGGGACAGGGGACACTCTGACTATGGCTACACCTTC.

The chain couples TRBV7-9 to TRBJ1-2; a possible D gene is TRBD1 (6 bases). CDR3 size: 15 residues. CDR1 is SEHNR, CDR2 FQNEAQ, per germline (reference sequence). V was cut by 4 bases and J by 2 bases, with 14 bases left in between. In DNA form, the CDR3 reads TGTGCCAGCAGCTCAAGACCGACAGGAAACTATGGCTACACCTTC. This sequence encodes CASSSRPTGNYGYTF.

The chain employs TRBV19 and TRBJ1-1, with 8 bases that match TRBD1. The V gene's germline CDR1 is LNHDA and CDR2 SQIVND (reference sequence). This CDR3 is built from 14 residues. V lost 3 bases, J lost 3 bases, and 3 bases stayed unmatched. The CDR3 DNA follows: TGTGCCAGTAGTATGGGCAGGGGGCACACTGAAGCTTTCTTT. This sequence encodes CASSMGRGHTEAFF. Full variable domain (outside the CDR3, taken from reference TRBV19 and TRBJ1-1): DGGITQSPKYLFRKEGQNVTLSCEQNLNHDAMYWYRQDPGQGLRLIYYSQIVNDFQKGDIAEGYSVSREKKESFPLTVTSAQKNPTAFYLCASSMGRGHTEAFFGQGTRLTVV.

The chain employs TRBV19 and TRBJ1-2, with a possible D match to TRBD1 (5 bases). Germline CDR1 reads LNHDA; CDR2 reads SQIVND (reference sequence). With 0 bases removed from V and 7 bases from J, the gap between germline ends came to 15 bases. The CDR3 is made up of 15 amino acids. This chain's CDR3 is CASSIEAGLATGYTF. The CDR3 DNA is TGTGCCAGTAGTATAGAAGCAGGGCTGGCGACTGGCTACACCTTC.

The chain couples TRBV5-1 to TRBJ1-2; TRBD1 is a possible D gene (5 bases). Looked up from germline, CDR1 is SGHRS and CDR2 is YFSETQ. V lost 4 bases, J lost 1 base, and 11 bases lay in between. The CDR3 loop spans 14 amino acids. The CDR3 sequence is CASSVDTLNYGYTF. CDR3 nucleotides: TGCGCCAGCAGCGTGGACACGCTTAACTATGGCTACACCTTC.

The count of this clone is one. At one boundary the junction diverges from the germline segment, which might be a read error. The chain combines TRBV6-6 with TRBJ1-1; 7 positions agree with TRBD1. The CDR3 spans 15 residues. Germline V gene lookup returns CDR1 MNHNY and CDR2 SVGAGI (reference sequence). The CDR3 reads CASSYSTGWNTEAFF. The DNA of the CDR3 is TGTGCCAGCAGCTACTCGACAGGGTGGAACACTGAAGCTTTCTTT.

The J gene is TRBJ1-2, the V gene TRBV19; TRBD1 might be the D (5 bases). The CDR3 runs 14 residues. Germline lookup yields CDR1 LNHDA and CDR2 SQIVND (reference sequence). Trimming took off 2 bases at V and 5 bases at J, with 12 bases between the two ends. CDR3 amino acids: CASSIPRTFYGYTF. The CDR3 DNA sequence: TGTGCCAGTAGTATACCTCGGACATTTTATGGCTACACCTTC.

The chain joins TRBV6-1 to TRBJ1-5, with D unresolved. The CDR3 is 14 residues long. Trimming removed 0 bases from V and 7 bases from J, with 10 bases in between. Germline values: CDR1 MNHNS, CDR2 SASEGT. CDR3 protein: CASSEAATGQPQHF. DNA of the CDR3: TGTGCCAGCAGTGAAGCGGCGACGGGGCAGCCCCAGCATTTT.

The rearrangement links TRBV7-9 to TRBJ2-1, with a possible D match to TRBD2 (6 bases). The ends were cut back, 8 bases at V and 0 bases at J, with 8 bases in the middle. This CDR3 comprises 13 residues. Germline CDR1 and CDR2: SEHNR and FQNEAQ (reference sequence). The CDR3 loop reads CASPGSSYNEQFF. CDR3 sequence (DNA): TGTGCCAGCCCCGGGAGCTCCTACAATGAGCAGTTCTTC. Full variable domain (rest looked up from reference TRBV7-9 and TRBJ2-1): DTGVSQNPRHKITKRGQNVTFRCDPISEHNRLYWYRQTLGQGPEFLTYFQNEAQLEKSRLLSDRFSAERPKGSFSTLEIQRTEQGDSAMYLCASPGSSYNEQFFGPGTRLTVL.

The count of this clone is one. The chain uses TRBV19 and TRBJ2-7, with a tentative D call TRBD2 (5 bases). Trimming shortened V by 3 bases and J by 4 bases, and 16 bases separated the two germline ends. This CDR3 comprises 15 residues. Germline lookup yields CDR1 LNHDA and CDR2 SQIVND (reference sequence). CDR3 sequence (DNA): TGTGCCAGTAGTATGGGCCAGAGGGCCGGTTACGAGCAGTACTTC. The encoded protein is CASSMGQRAGYEQYF.

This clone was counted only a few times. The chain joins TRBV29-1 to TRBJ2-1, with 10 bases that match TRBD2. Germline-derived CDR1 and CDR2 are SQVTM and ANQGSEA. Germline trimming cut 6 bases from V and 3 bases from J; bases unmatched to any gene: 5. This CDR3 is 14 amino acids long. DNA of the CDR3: TGCAGCGTGGTACTAGCGGGGCTCTACAATGAGCAGTTCTTC. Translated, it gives CSVVLAGLYNEQFF.

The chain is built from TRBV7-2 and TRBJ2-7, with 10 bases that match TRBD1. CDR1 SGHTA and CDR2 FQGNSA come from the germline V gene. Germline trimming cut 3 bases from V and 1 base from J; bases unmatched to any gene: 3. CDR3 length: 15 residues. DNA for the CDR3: TGTGCCAGCAGCTTCCTGGACAGGGGGTCCTACGAGCAGTACTTC. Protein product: CASSFLDRGSYEQYF.